This T cell receptor beta chain was obtained from a study of blood T cell repertoires in COVID-19. Looking at the study overall: Material from acute and convalescent COVID-19 was sourced from the United States, Italy and Spain.

Profiling relied on immunoSEQ multiplex PCR, and the TCRdb table lists in-frame clones only, not all of them. This table has tens of thousands of clones, over 65% appearing once. This clone was recorded only once. Germline is not matched at one junction end, which may reflect a read error. The source of this sequence is an older woman with acute or convalescent COVID-19. The sequenced material came from peripheral blood.

CDR3 bases: TGCGCCAGCAGCTTGGGTCAGGGCTCCCACGAGCAGTACTTC. This translates into CASSLGQGSHEQYF. The chain couples TRBV5-1 to TRBJ2-7; a weak D match, TRBD1 (5 bases). CDR3 size: 14 residues. CDR1 and CDR2 from the germline V gene are SGHRS and YFSETQ.